Shown below are 2 T cell receptor beta chains from a single sample sequenced in a study of synovial regulatory T cells in juvenile arthritis. Sequencing used immunoSEQ multiplex PCR; TCRdb keeps in-frame clones, though not all of them. Its table records 5,000 to 8,000 clones. The sequenced sample consisted of Treg cells from blood. Subset denoted: remaining (HLA-DR-negative) circulating blood Treg cells. These receptor sequences come from a donor aged 2 to 35 with juvenile idiopathic arthritis.

The V and J genes are TRBV7-9 and TRBJ2-1. The length of the CDR3 is 13 residues. This entry has no DNA. Germline loops: CDR1 SEHNR, CDR2 FQNEAQ (reference sequence). The chain's CDR3 is CASSFSTQWEQFF.

The chain couples TRBV6-1 to TRBJ1-2. The CDR3 sequence is 15 residues long. No nucleotide data were recorded. Germline CDR1 reads MNHNS; CDR2 reads SASEGT. The CDR3 region is CASRRSPGPTDGYTF.